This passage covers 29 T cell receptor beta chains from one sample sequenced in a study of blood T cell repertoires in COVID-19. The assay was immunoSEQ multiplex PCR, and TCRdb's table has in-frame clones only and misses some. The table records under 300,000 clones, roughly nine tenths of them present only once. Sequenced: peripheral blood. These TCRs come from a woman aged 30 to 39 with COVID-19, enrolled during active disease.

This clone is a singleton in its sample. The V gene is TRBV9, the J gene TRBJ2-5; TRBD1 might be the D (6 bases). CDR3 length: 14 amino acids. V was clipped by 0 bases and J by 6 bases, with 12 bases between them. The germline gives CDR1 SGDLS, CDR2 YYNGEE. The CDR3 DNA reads TGTGCCAGCAGCGTAGTGGCAGGGGCACAGACCCAGTACTTC. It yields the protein CASSVVAGAQTQYF. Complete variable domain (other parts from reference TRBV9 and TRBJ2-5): DSGVTQTPKHLITATGQRVTLRCSPRSGDLSVYWYQQSLDQGLQFLIQYYNGEERAKGNILERFSAQQFPDLHSELNLSSLELGDSALYFCASSVVAGAQTQYFGPGTRLLVL.

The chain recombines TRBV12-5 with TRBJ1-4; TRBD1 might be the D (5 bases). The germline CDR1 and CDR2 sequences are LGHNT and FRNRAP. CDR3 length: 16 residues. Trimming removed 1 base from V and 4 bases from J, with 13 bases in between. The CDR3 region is CASGLGSTALNEKLFF. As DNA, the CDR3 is TGTGCTAGTGGTTTGGGGTCGACAGCACTTAATGAAAAACTGTTTTTT.

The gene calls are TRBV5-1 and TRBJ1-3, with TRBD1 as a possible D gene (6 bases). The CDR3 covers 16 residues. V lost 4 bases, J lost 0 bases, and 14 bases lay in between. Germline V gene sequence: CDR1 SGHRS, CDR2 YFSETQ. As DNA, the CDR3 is TGCGCCAGCAGCCAGGACAGACAAAGCTCTGGAAACACCATATATTTT. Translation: CASSQDRQSSGNTIYF.

The CDR3 is CATSRDSGRNQPQHF. The CDR3 DNA follows: TGTGCCACCAGCAGAGATTCCGGGAGGAATCAGCCCCAGCATTTT. V and J are TRBV15 and TRBJ1-5; unclear D gene. This CDR3 has 15 amino acids. Trimming took 0 bases from V and 4 from J, leaving 10 bases between them. Germline V gene sequence: CDR1 LNHNV, CDR2 YYDKDF (reference sequence).

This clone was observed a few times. DNA of the CDR3: TGTGCCAGCTCACCAACATCCGGGGAGCTGTTTTTT. Protein: CASSPTSGELFF. The V call is TRBV18, the J call TRBJ2-2, with no clear D. Germline-derived CDR1 and CDR2 are KGHSH and LQKENI. This CDR3 has 12 amino acids. The V and J ends lost 2 bases and 6 bases respectively, with 4 bases between them.

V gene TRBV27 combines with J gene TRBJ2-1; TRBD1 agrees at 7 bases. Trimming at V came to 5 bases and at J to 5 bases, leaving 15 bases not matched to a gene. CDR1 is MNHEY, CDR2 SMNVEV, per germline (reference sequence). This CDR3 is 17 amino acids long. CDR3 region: CASSRQGLSRSNNEQFF. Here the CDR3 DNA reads TGTGCCAGCAGTCGACAGGGTCTATCGAGGTCTAACAATGAGCAGTTCTTC.

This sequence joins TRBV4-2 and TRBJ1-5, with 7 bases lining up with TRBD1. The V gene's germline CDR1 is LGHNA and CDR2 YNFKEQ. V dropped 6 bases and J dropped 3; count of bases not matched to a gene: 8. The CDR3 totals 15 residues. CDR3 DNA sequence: TGTGCCAGCAGGGACCGGGACAGAAACAATCAGCCCCAGCATTTT. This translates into CASRDRDRNNQPQHF.

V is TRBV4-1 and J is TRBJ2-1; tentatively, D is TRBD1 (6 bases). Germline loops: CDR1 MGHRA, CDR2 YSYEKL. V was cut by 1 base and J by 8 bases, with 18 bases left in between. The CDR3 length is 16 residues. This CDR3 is CASSQAQGRWDDEQFF. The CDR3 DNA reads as TGCGCCAGCAGCCAAGCACAGGGTAGGTGGGACGATGAGCAGTTCTTC.

CDR3 nucleotide sequence: TGTGCCACCAGCAGAGCCGGGACAGGGGAAAACGAGCAGTTCTTC. Protein product: CATSRAGTGENEQFF. The V gene is TRBV15, the J gene TRBJ2-1; 10 bases fit TRBD1. J was trimmed by 10 bases and V by 1 base; bases with no gene match: 7. The germline V gene encodes CDR1 LNHNV and CDR2 YYDKDF (reference sequence). There are 15 residues in the CDR3.

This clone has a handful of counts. In nucleotides, the CDR3 is TGTGCCAGCAGCTTGCTCGGGGACTCTGGAAACACCATATATTTT. Translated: CASSLLGDSGNTIYF. The chain employs TRBV5-4 and TRBJ1-3; D gene ambiguous. The CDR3 runs 15 residues. V gave up 1 base and J gave up 0 bases, with 8 bases separating them. Germline assignment: CDR1 SGHNT and CDR2 YYREEE (reference sequence).

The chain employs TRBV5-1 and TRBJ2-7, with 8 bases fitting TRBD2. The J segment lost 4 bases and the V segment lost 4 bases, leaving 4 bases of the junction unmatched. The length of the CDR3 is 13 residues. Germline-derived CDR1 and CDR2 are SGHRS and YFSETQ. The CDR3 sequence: CASSGGGFYEQYF. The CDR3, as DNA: TGCGCCAGCAGCGGCGGGGGGTTTTACGAGCAGTACTTC.

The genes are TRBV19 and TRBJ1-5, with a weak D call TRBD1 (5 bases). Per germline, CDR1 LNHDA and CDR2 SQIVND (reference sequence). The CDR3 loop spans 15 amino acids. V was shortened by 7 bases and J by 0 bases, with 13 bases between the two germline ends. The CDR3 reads CASTDRTYSNQPQHF. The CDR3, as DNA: TGTGCCAGTACCGACAGAACTTATAGCAATCAGCCCCAGCATTTT. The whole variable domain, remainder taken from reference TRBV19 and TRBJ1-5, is DGGITQSPKYLFRKEGQNVTLSCEQNLNHDAMYWYRQDPGQGLRLIYYSQIVNDFQKGDIAEGYSVSREKKESFPLTVTSAQKNPTAFYLCASTDRTYSNQPQHFGDGTRLSIL.

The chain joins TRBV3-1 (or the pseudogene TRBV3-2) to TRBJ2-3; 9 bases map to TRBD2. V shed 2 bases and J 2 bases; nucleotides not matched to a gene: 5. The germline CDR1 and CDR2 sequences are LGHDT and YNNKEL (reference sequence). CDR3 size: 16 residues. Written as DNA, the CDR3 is TGTGCCAGCAGCCAACCCACTAGCGGGTTCACAGATACGCAGTATTTT. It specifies CASSQPTSGFTDTQYF.

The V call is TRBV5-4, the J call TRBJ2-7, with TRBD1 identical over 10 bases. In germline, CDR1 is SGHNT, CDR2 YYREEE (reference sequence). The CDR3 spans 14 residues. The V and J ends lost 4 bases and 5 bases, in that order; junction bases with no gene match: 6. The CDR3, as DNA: TGTGCCAGCAGCGGGGACAGGGGTTTCGACGAGCAGTACTTC. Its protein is CASSGDRGFDEQYF.

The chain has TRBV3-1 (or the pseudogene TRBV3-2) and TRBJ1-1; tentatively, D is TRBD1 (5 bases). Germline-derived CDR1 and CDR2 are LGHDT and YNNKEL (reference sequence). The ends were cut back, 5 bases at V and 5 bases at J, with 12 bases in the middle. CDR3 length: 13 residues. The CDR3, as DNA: TGTGCCAGCAGCTCGACAGTTCCTACTGAAGCTTTCTTT. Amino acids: CASSSTVPTEAFF.

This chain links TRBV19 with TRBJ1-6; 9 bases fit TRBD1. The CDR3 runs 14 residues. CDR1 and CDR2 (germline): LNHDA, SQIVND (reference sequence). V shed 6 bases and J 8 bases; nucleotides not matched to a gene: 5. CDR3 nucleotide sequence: TGTGCCAGTAGCCCCTGGGACAGGGATTCACCCCTCCACTTT. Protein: CASSPWDRDSPLHF.

CDR3 protein: CASSSLSGTDTQYF. The CDR3 DNA sequence: TGCGCCAGCAGCTCGCTGAGTGGCACAGATACGCAGTATTTT. This chain joins TRBV5-1 and TRBJ2-3; the D is unclear. This CDR3 comprises 14 residues. Per the germline V gene, CDR1 is SGHRS and CDR2 is YFSETQ. The V end was cut by 3 bases, the J end by 1 base, with 9 bases between.

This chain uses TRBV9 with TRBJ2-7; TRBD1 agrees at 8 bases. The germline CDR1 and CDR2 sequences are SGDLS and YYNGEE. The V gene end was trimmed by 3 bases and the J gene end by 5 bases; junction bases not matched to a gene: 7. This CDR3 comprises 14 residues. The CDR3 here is CASSADRGRNEQYF. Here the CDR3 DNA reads TGTGCCAGCAGCGCAGACAGGGGTCGGAACGAGCAGTACTTC.

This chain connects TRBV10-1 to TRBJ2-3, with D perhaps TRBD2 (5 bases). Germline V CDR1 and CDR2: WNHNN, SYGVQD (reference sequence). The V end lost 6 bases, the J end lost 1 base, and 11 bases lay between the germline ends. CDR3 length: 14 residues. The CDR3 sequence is CASRDGERTDTQYF. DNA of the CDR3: TGCGCCAGCAGGGACGGGGAGCGCACAGATACGCAGTATTTT.

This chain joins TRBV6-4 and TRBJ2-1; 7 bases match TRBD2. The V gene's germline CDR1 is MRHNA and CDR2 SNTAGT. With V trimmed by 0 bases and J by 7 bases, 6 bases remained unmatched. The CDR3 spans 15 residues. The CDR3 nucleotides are TGTGCCAGCAGTGACTCGACCAGCGGGGTGAATGAGCAGTTCTTC. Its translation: CASSDSTSGVNEQFF.

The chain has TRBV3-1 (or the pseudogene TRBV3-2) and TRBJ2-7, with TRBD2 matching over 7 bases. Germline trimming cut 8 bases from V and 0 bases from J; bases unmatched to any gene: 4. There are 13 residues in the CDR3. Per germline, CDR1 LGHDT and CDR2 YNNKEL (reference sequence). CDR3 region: CASRRGSSYEQYF. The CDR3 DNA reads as TGTGCCAGCCGGCGGGGGAGCTCCTACGAGCAGTACTTC.

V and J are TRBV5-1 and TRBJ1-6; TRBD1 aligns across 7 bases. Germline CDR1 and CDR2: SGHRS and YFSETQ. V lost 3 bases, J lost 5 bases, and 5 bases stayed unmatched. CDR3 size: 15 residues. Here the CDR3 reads CASSSSGTDNSPLHF. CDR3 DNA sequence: TGCGCCAGCAGCTCATCCGGGACAGATAATTCACCCCTCCACTTT. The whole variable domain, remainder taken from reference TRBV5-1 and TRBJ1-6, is KAGVTQTPRYLIKTRGQQVTLSCSPISGHRSVSWYQQTPGQGLQFLFEYFSETQRNKGNFPGRFSGRQFSNSRSEMNVSTLELGDSALYLCASSSSGTDNSPLHFGNGTRLTVT.

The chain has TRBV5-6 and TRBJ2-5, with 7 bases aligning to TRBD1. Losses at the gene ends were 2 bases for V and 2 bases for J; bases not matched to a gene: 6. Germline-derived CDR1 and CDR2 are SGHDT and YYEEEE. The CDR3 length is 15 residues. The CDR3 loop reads CASSLVRDRQETQYF. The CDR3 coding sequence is TGTGCCAGCAGCTTAGTCCGGGACAGACAAGAGACCCAGTACTTC. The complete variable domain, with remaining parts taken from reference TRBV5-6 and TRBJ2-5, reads DAGVTQSPTHLIKTRGQQVTLRCSPKSGHDTVSWYQQALGQGPQFIFQYYEEEERQRGNFPDRFSGHQFPNYSSELNVNALLLGDSALYLCASSLVRDRQETQYFGPGTRLLVL.

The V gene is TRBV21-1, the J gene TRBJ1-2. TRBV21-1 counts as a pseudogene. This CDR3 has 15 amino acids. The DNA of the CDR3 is TGTGCCAGCAGCAAAGTAGGGTCAGGCGGGGGTGGCTACACCTTC. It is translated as CASSKVGSGGGGYTF.

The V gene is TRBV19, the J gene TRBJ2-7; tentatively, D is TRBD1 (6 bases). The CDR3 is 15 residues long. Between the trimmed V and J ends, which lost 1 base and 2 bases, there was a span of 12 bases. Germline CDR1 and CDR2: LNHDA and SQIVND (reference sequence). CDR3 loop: CASSIVPGQTYEQYF. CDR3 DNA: TGTGCCAGTAGTATAGTACCAGGACAGACCTACGAGCAGTACTTC. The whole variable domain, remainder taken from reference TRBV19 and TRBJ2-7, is DGGITQSPKYLFRKEGQNVTLSCEQNLNHDAMYWYRQDPGQGLRLIYYSQIVNDFQKGDIAEGYSVSREKKESFPLTVTSAQKNPTAFYLCASSIVPGQTYEQYFGPGTRLTVT.

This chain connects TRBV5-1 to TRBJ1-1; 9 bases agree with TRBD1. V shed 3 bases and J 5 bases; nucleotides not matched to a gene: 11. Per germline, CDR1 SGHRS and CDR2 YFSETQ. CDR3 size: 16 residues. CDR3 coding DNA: TGCGCCAGCAGCTCGTCCACAGGGGGCGCCGGTACTGAAGCTTTCTTT. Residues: CASSSSTGGAGTEAFF. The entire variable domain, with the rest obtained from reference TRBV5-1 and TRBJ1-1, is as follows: KAGVTQTPRYLIKTRGQQVTLSCSPISGHRSVSWYQQTPGQGLQFLFEYFSETQRNKGNFPGRFSGRQFSNSRSEMNVSTLELGDSALYLCASSSSTGGAGTEAFFGQGTRLTVV.

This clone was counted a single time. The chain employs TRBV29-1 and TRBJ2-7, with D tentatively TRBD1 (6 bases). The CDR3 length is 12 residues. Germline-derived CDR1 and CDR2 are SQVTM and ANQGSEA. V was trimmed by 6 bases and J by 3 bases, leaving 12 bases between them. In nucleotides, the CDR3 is TGCAGCGTCAGGACAGTCGGCTACGAGCAGTACTTC. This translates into CSVRTVGYEQYF.

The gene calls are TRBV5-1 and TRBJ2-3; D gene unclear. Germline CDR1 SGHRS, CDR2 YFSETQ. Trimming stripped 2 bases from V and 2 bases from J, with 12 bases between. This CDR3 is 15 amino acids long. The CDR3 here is CASSLVHLATDTQYF. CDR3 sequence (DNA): TGCGCCAGCAGCTTAGTACATCTGGCCACAGATACGCAGTATTTT.

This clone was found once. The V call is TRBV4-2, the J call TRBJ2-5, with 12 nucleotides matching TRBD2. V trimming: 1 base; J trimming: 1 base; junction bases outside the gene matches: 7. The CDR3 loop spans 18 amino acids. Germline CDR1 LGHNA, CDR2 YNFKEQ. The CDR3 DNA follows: TGTGCCAGCAGCCAAGTTGGTGTACTAGCGGGGGGCCAAGAGACCCAGTACTTC. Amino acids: CASSQVGVLAGGQETQYF.